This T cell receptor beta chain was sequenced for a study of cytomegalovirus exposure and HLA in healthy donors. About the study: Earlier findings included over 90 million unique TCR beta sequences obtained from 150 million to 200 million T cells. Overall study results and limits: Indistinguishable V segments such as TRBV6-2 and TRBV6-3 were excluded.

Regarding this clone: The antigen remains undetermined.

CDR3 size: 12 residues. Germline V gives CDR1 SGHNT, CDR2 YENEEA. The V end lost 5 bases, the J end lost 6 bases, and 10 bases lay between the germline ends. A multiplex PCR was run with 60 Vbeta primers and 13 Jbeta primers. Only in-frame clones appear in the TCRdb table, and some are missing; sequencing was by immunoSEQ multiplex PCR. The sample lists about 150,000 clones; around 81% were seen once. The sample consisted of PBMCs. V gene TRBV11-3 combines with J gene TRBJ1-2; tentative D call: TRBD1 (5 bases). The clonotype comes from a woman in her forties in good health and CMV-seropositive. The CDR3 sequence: CASSRGVDGYTF. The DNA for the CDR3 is TGTGCCAGCAGCCGGGGGGTTGATGGCTACACCTTC.